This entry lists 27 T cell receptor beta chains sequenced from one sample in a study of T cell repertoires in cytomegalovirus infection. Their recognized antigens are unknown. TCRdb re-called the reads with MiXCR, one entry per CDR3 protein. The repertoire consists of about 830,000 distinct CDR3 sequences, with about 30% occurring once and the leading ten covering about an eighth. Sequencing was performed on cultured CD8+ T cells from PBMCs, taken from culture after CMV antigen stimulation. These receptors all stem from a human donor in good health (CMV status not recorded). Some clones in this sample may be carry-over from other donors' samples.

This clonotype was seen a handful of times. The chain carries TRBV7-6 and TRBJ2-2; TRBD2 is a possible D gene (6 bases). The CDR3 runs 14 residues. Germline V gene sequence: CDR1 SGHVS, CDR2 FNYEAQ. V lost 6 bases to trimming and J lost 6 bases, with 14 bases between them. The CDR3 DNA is TGTGCCAGCAGGGGAGCCGGGGGTGCCGGGGAGCTGTTTTTT. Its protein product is CASRGAGGAGELFF. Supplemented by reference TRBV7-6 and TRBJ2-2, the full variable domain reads GAGVSQSPRYKVTKRGQDVALRCDPISGHVSLYWYRQALGQGPEFLTYFNYEAQQDKSGLPNDRFSAERPEGSISTLTIQRTEQRDSAMYRCASRGAGGAGELFFGEGSRLTVL.

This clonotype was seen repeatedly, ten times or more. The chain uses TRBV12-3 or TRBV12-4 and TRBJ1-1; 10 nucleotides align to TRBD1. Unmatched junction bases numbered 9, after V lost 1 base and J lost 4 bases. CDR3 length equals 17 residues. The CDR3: CASSLDPGTGAGTEAFF. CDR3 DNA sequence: TGTGCCAGCAGTTTAGACCCCGGGACAGGGGCAGGCACTGAAGCTTTCTTT.

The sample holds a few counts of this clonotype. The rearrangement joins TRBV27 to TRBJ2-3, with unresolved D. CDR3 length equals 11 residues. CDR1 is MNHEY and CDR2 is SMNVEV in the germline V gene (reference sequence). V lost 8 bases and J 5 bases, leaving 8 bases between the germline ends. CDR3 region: CASHFLDTQYF. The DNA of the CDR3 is TGTGCCAGCCACTTTTTAGATACGCAGTATTTT.

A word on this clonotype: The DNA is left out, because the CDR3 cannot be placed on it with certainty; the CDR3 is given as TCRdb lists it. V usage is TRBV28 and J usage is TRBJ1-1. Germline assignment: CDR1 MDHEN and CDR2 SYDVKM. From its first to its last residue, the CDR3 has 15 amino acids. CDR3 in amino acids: CASILAWHMNTEAFF.

The CDR3 nucleotides are TGCAGTGCTAGAGAGCGGGGGGGGCACAATGAGCAGTTCTTC. It is translated as CSARERGGHNEQFF. The chain recombines TRBV20-1 with TRBJ2-1; TRBD2 matches at 9 bases. The CDR3 totals 14 residues. Germline CDR1 and CDR2: DFQATT and SNEGSKA (reference sequence). Unmatched junction bases numbered 2, after V lost 0 bases and J lost 5 bases.

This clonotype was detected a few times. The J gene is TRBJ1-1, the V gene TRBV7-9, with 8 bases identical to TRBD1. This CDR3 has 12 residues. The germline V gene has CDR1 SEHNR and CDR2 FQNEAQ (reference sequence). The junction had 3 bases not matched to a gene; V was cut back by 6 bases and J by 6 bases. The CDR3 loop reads CASRTGAPEAFF. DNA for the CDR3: TGTGCCAGCAGGACAGGGGCCCCTGAAGCTTTCTTT.

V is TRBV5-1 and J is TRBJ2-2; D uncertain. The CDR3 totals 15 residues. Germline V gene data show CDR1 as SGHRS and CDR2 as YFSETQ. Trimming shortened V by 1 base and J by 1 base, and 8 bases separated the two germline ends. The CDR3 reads CASSLWSWNTGELFF. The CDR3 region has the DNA TGCGCCAGCAGCTTGTGGAGCTGGAACACCGGGGAGCTGTTTTTT.

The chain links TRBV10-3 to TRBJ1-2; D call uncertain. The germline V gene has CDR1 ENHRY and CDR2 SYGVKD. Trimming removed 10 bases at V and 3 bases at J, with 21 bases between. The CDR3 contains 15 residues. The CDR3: CATQQTEERDYGYTF. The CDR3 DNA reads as TGTGCCACCCAGCAGACGGAAGAAAGGGACTATGGCTACACCTTC.

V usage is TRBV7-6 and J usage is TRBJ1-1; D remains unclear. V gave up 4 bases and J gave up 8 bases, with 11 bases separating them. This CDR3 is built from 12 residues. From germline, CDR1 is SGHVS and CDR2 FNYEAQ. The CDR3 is CASSSMGEEAFF. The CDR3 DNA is TGTGCCAGCAGCTCGATGGGAGAAGAAGCTTTCTTT.

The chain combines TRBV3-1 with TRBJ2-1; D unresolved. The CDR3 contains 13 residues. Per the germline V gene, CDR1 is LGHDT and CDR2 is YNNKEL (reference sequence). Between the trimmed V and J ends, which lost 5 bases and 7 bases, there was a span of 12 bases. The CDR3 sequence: CASSSGPGNEQFF. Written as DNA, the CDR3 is TGTGCCAGCAGCTCCGGACCCGGAAATGAGCAGTTCTTC.

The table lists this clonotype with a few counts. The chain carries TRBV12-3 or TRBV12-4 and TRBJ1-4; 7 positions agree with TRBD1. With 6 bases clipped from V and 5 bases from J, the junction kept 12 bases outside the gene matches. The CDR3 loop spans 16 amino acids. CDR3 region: CASSLLSRDSNEKLFF. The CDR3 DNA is TGTGCCAGCAGCTTACTTAGCCGGGACAGCAATGAAAAACTGTTTTTT.

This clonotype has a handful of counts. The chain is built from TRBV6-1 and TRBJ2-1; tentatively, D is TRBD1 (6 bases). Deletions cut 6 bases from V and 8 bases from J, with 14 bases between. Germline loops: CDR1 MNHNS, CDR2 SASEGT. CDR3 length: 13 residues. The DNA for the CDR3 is TGTGCCAGCAGCGAACAGGGTTTCGATGAGCAGTTCTTC. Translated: CASSEQGFDEQFF.

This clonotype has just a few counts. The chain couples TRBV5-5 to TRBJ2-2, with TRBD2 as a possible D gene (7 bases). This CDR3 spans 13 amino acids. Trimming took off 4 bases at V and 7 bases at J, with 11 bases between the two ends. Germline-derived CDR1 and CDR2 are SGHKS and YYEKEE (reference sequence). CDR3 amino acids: CASSGGGIGELFF. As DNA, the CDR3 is TGTGCCAGCAGCGGCGGGGGCATCGGGGAGCTGTTTTTT.

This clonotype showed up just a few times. In nucleotides, the CDR3 is TGCGCCAGCAGCCAAGAATCGGGGACATTAGCCAACACTGAAGCTTTCTTT. Translation: CASSQESGTLANTEAFF. V gene TRBV4-3 combines with J gene TRBJ1-1, with D possibly matching TRBD1 (6 bases). This CDR3 is 17 amino acids long. V lost 0 bases and J lost 2, with 16 bases in between. Germline V gives CDR1 LGHNA, CDR2 YSLEER.

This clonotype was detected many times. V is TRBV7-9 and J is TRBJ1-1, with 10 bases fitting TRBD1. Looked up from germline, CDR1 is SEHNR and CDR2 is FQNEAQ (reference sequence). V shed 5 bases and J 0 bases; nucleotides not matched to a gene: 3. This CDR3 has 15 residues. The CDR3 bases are TGTGCCAGCAGCGAAGGGACAGGGGTGAACACTGAAGCTTTCTTT. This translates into CASSEGTGVNTEAFF.

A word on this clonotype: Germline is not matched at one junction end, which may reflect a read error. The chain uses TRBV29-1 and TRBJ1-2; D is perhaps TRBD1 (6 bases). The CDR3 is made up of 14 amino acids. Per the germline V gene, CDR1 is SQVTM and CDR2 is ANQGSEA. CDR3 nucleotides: TGCAGCATTGAAGATAAGGGGGAGGGGAATGGCTACACCTTC. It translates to CSIEDKGEGNGYTF.

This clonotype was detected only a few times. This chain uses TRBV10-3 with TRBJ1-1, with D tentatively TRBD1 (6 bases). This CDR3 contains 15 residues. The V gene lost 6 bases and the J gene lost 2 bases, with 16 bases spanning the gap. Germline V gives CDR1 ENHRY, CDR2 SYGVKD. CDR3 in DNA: TGTGCCATCAGACTCTCTCGGGGGCATAACACTGAAGCTTTCTTT. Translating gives CAIRLSRGHNTEAFF.

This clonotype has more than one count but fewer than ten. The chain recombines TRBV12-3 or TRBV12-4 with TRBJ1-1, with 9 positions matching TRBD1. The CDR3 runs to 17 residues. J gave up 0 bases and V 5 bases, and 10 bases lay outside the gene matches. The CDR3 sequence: CASSTHHRGRLNTEAFF. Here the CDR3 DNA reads TGTGCCAGCAGTACCCACCACAGGGGGCGATTGAACACTGAAGCTTTCTTT.

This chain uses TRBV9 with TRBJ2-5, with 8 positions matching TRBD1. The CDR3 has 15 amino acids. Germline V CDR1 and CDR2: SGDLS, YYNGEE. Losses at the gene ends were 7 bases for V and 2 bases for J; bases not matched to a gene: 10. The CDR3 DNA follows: TGTGCCAGCGGCGGGACAGGCGGAGTACAAGAGACCCAGTACTTC. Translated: CASGGTGGVQETQYF.

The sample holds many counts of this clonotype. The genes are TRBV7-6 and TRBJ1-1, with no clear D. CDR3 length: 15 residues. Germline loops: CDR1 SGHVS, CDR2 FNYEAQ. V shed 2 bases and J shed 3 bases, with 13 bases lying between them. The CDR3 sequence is CASSLSPVTDTEAFF. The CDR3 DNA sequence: TGTGCCAGCAGCTTATCTCCCGTGACCGACACTGAAGCTTTCTTT.

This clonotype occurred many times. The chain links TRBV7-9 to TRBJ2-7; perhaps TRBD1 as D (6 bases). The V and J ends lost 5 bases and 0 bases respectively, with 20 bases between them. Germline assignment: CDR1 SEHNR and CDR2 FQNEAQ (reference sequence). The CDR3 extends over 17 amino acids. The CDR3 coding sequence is TGTGCCAGCAGCCCCGCTCAACGGGACACACCCTCCTACGAGCAGTACTTC. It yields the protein CASSPAQRDTPSYEQYF.

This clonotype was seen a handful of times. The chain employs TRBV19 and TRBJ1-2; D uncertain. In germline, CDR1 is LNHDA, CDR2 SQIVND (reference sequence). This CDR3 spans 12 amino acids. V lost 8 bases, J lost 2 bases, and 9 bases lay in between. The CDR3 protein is CASAAGNYGYTF. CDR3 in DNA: TGTGCCAGTGCGGCCGGCAACTATGGCTACACCTTC.

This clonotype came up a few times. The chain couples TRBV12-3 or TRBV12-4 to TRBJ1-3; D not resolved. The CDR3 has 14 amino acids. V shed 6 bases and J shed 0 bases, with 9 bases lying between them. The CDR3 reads CASSLSISGNTIYF. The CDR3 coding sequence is TGTGCCAGCAGCCTCTCCATCTCTGGAAACACCATATATTTT.

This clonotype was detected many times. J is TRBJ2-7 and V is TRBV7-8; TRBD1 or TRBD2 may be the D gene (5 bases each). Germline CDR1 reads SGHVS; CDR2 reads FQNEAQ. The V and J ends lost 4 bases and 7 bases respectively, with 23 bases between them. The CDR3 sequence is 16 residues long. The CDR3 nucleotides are TGTGCCAGCAGCTGGAATAGCCGGGACCCCCTACGGGAGCAGTACTTC. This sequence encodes CASSWNSRDPLREQYF.

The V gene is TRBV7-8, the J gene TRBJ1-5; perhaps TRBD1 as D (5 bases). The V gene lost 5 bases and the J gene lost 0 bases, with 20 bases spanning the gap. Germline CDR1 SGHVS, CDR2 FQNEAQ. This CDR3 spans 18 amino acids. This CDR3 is CASSGSTDSGPSNQPQHF. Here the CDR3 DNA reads TGTGCCAGCAGCGGTAGCACCGACAGCGGCCCTAGCAATCAGCCCCAGCATTTT.

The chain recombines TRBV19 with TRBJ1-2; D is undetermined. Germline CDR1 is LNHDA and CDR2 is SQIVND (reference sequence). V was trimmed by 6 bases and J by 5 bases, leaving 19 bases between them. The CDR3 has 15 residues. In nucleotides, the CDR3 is TGTGCCAGTAGACCGAAGAGGGTTAAGAATTATGGCTACACCTTC. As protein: CASRPKRVKNYGYTF. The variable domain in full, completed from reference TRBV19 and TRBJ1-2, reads DGGITQSPKYLFRKEGQNVTLSCEQNLNHDAMYWYRQDPGQGLRLIYYSQIVNDFQKGDIAEGYSVSREKKESFPLTVTSAQKNPTAFYLCASRPKRVKNYGYTFGSGTRLTVV.

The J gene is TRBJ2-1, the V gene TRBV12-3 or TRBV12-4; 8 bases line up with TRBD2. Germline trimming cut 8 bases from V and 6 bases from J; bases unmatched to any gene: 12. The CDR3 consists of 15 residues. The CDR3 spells CASLFSGARGNEQFF. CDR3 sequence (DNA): TGTGCCAGCCTCTTTAGCGGGGCCAGGGGCAATGAGCAGTTCTTC.